This TCR beta chain was retrieved from a study of blood T cells in healthy people across ages. Whenever a sample was processed, at least 6 million PBMCs were isolated. Next came a second PCR, run for about 6 to 12 cycles, which used a sample-barcoded 5' primer along with a J-beta primer mix. The authors tagged each cDNA molecule using a template-switch adaptor with 12 random nucleotides. TCRdb independently ran MiXCR on the 5' RACE reads; one entry per CDR3 protein. The sample includes 630,000 or so distinct CDR3 sequences, approximately 30% of them seen just once. This TCR was sampled from a woman at least 80 years old in good health. The sequencing sample was made of blood.

As DNA, the CDR3 is TGTGCCAGCAGCCAAGATCTAACGTCGGGACAAGGGGACACTGAAGCTTTCTTT. Protein sequence: CASSQDLTSGQGDTEAFF. The chain employs TRBV3-1 and TRBJ1-1; the D gene is possibly TRBD1 (6 bases). Trimming left V 0 bases short and J 3 bases short, with 20 bases between. In germline, CDR1 is LGHDT, CDR2 YNNKEL (reference sequence). The CDR3 runs 18 residues.